A single sample gave rise to the 11 T cell receptor beta chains below, sequenced in a study of blood T cell repertoires in COVID-19 (dated by TCRdb to 2018 to 2021). The library was prepared using the immunoSEQ multiplex PCR assay. Drawn from immuneACCESS, this table holds only the in-frame rearrangements with V and J called that TCRdb kept. Clones are partly lost; checked studies trace under half to an unresolved V gene and leave the rest unexplained. Within this sample are some 31,000 clones, with around 87% of them counted one time only. Around 10% of the sample is taken by the ten largest. Sequenced material: peripheral blood. The receptors here all came from a human donor in a cohort sampled during active COVID-19. The donor label of this sample is uncertain.

V is TRBV5-6 and J is TRBJ2-1, with TRBD1 as a possible D gene (6 bases). The V gene lost 4 bases and the J gene lost 4 bases, with 15 bases spanning the gap. The CDR3 runs to 15 residues. Germline lookup yields CDR1 SGHDT and CDR2 YYEEEE. Here the CDR3 reads CASSRTEGVYNEQFF. The CDR3 nucleotides read TGTGCCAGCAGCAGGACAGAGGGGGTTTACAATGAGCAGTTCTTC.

In its sample, this clone was seen once. The genes are TRBV5-1 and TRBJ2-7; 8 bases are a match to TRBD1. CDR1 SGHRS and CDR2 YFSETQ come from the germline V gene. Germline trimming cut 2 bases from V and 5 bases from J; bases unmatched to any gene: 12. CDR3 length: 16 amino acids. The CDR3 sequence is CASSFSLRTGLNEQYF. CDR3 coding DNA: TGCGCCAGCAGCTTTTCCCTCCGGACAGGGCTGAACGAGCAGTACTTC.

V is TRBV14 and J is TRBJ2-1; tentative D call: TRBD1 (6 bases). This CDR3 is built from 14 residues. Germline V gene sequence: CDR1 SGHDN, CDR2 FVKESK. Between the trimmed V and J ends, which lost 9 bases and 1 base, there was a span of 13 bases. Here the CDR3 reads CARRRDKSYNEQFF. The CDR3 region has the DNA TGTGCCAGACGCCGGGACAAATCCTACAATGAGCAGTTCTTC.

This chain connects TRBV5-1 to TRBJ2-7; maybe TRBD1 (6 bases). Trimming cost V 4 bases and J 2 bases, with 22 bases left between them. This CDR3 is built from 17 residues. CDR1 and CDR2 from the germline V gene are SGHRS and YFSETQ. The DNA of the CDR3 is TGCGCCAGCAGCCCCACCCTTCGGACAGCGTCTCCCTACGAGCAGTACTTC. This sequence encodes CASSPTLRTASPYEQYF. The full variable domain, rest sourced from reference TRBV5-1 and TRBJ2-7, is KAGVTQTPRYLIKTRGQQVTLSCSPISGHRSVSWYQQTPGQGLQFLFEYFSETQRNKGNFPGRFSGRQFSNSRSEMNVSTLELGDSALYLCASSPTLRTASPYEQYFGPGTRLTVT.

The CDR3 coding sequence is TGTGCCACCAGGGGGACAGGGGTCTACAATGAGCAGTTCTTC. Translated, it gives CATRGTGVYNEQFF. The chain couples TRBV24-1 to TRBJ2-1; 10 bases align to TRBD1. In germline, CDR1 is KGHDR, CDR2 SFDVKD. The J segment lost 3 bases and the V segment lost 7 bases, leaving 2 bases of the junction unmatched. The CDR3 totals 14 residues.

The chain links TRBV3-1 (or the pseudogene TRBV3-2) to TRBJ1-1, with TRBD1 identical over 10 bases. Germline V gene sequence: CDR1 LGHDT, CDR2 YNNKEL (reference sequence). This CDR3 contains 12 residues. V lost 1 base and J lost 10; bases outside the gene matches: 0. This CDR3 reads CASSQGTGGAFF. CDR3 sequence (DNA): TGTGCCAGCAGCCAAGGGACAGGGGGAGCTTTCTTT.

The chain is built from TRBV9 and TRBJ1-3, with TRBD1 as a possible D gene (5 bases). CDR3 length: 14 amino acids. V lost 0 bases to trimming and J lost 4 bases, with 8 bases between them. CDR1 is SGDLS, CDR2 YYNGEE, per germline. CDR3 sequence (DNA): TGTGCCAGCAGCGTAGGGGGCTGGGGAAACACCATATATTTT. This codes for CASSVGGWGNTIYF.

The chain links TRBV10-2 to TRBJ2-5; D perhaps matches TRBD2 (5 bases). The CDR3 runs to 14 residues. V was cut by 6 bases and J by 3 bases, with 14 bases left in between. Germline CDR1 WSHSY, CDR2 SAAADI. The CDR3 DNA is TGCGCCAGCAGGGTCGACCGGGGAGAAGAGACCCAGTACTTC. It codes for CASRVDRGEETQYF.

The rearrangement uses TRBV2 and TRBJ2-4, with 7 bases lining up with TRBD2. Germline V CDR1 and CDR2: SNHLY, FYNNEI. The junction had 7 bases not matched to a gene; V was cut back by 1 base and J by 7 bases. The CDR3 has 15 residues. The CDR3 protein is CASSEVQQGGNIQYF. The CDR3 DNA reads TGTGCCAGCAGTGAAGTTCAGCAGGGAGGGAACATTCAGTACTTC.

This CDR3 reads CASSLAGNQPQHF. CDR3 sequence (DNA): TGTGCCAGCAGCTTGGCCGGTAATCAGCCCCAGCATTTT. This chain joins TRBV5-5 and TRBJ1-5, with D unresolved. Germline V gene data show CDR1 as SGHKS and CDR2 as YYEKEE (reference sequence). The CDR3 is 13 amino acids. V lost 0 bases, J lost 4 bases, and 5 bases lay in between.

CDR3 nucleotides: TGTGCCAGCAGTGAGATGGGGGGTGCGGGTCAGCCCCAGCATTTT. Its protein product is CASSEMGGAGQPQHF. The chain links TRBV6-4 to TRBJ1-5, with D perhaps matching TRBD1 (5 bases). Germline CDR1 reads MRHNA; CDR2 reads SNTAGT. V gave up 3 bases and J gave up 6 bases, with 15 bases separating them. The CDR3 is 15 amino acids.